These T cell receptor beta chains were read from a single sample in a study of blood T cells in healthy people across ages. TCRdb re-analysed the 5' RACE reads in MiXCR, keeping a single row per CDR3 protein. The table lists over 600,000 distinct CDR3 sequences, around 50% of them singletons. The sequencing sample was made of blood. The receptors shown here come from a middle-aged man in good health. CDR3s include the opening cysteine and the closing phenylalanine or tryptophan. Not every row has a clone size; where given, it reads once, few, many or a size class.

TRBJ2-5	10	once	TRBV5-5	CASSLMEQYF
TRBJ2-7	14	-	TRBV6-2/TRBV6-3	CASSQGTASPQQYF
TRBJ2-3	15	-	TRBV7-3	CASSLEGRPTDTQYF
TRBJ2-2	15	-	TRBV27	CASSFTRVITGELFF
TRBJ2-5	16	-	TRBV6-2/TRBV6-3	CASSYTGTSGGRTQYF
TRBJ1-6	14	few	TRBV27	CASSPGRRNSPLHF
TRBJ2-7	15	-	TRBV5-6	CASSLVGEGPYEQYF
TRBJ1-6	12	once	TRBV12-3/TRBV12-4	CASSISSSPLHF
TRBJ1-4	12	-	TRBV7-3	CANGCANEKLFF
TRBJ1-1	11	once	TRBV29-1	CSAGQGCEAFF
TRBJ2-5	14	-	TRBV7-6	CASSPGGYQETQYF
TRBJ2-1	10	-	TRBV29-1	CSVEDNEQFF
TRBJ2-5	15	-	TRBV28	CASSYLGQSQETQYF
TRBJ2-1	13	-	TRBV9	CASSVVWDGEQFF
TRBJ1-2	17	-	TRBV9	CASSGRRDRETNYGYTF
-	14	-	TRBV4-2	CASSQERDDREQYF
TRBJ2-1	16	-	TRBV3-1	CASSQGLAGGLGEQFF
TRBJ1-6	12	-	TRBV4-1	CASSQMNSPLHF
TRBJ1-1	17	few	TRBV20-1	CSATQPGPFGGNTEAFF
TRBJ2-3	16	-	TRBV11-2	CASSPVLAALVDTQYF
TRBJ1-2	17	few	TRBV6-6	CASSFPGQVPSLYGYTF
TRBJ2-1	16	-	TRBV20-1	CSAPNLETSGDNEQFF
TRBJ2-1	15	-	TRBV9	CASSGNSALYNEQFF
TRBJ2-1	13	-	TRBV29-1	CSVGDRVGDEQFF
TRBJ2-1	17	-	TRBV6-6	CASGGLAVLSSYNEQFF
TRBJ2-4	15	few	TRBV6-1	CASSDKGLAKNIQYF
TRBJ2-1	13	-	TRBV20-1	CSASEGPLWLQFF
TRBJ2-7	15	few	TRBV29-1	CSVEAVRGTTGEQYF
TRBJ2-3	16	many	TRBV27	CASSLASGSGVDTQYF
TRBJ2-3	19	few	TRBV7-9	CASSSEPGLAGGVADTQYF
TRBJ1-1	16	-	TRBV11-3	CASSFSQILMNTEAFF
TRBJ2-7	19	-	TRBV4-2	CASSQDPLAGVGVSYEQYF
TRBJ2-6	11	-	TRBV7-9	CAGSGANVLTF
TRBJ1-5	15	-	TRBV2	CASSEWGGSNQPQHF
TRBJ2-1	14	-	TRBV27	CASSLAAWGGEQFF
TRBJ2-7	13	few	TRBV20-1	CSASGADHYEQYF
TRBJ2-3	15	-	TRBV20-1	CSANRGSASTDTQYF
TRBJ2-7	17	few	TRBV6-2/TRBV6-3	CASSYIGERQFSYEQYF
TRBJ2-5	14	few	TRBV15	CATSRDGQGETQYF
TRBJ2-3	16	-	TRBV12-3/TRBV12-4	CASSFLTGASTDAQYF
TRBJ2-3	13	-	TRBV5-4	CASSRQLADTQYF
TRBJ2-4	15	many	TRBV20-1	CSARGGGSAKNIQYF
TRBJ2-1	13	-	TRBV10-3	CASSDTDAGVEFF
TRBJ2-3	13	-	TRBV28	CASSPPKTDTQYF
TRBJ2-4	15	-	TRBV12-3/TRBV12-4	CASSFTDMSKNIQYF
TRBJ2-2	14	once	TRBV7-6	CASSLLTNTGELFF
TRBJ2-3	13	few	TRBV11-3	CASILARTDTQYF
TRBJ2-7	15	few	TRBV27	CASRPSGGLNYEQYF
TRBJ2-3	16	-	TRBV4-3	CASSQDLAGGDDTQYF
TRBJ2-5	16	-	TRBV4-2	CASSQAASGGQETQYF
TRBJ2-5	14	-	TRBV6-5	CASSPHRAQETQYF
TRBJ1-2	14	-	TRBV7-9	CASSPSSRDYGYTF
TRBJ1-2	15	-	TRBV28	CASSSGTPIRGGYTF
TRBJ2-1	15	-	TRBV20-1	CSASSLGKVNNEQFF
TRBJ2-1	13	-	TRBV7-2	CASSLGTGTEQFF